The clone carrying this T cell receptor beta chain showed up just a few times. Its specificity is unknown. Germline loops: CDR1 SGHTA, CDR2 FQGNSA. V was shortened by 4 bases and J by 11 bases, with 14 bases between the two germline ends. The CDR3 is 12 residues long. Constant-region reverse primers amplified full-length variable regions, followed by semi-nested Nested Universal Primer A PCR. TCRdb re-called the 5' RACE reads through MiXCR, storing one row per CDR3 protein. The sample carries tens of thousands of distinct CDR3 sequences, about 28% recorded once. Whole-study findings and limits: Tumor-infiltrating Treg TCR alpha and beta sequences overlapped most with tumor naive CD4+ T cells, then blood naive.

The TCR was taken from a female donor with breast cancer. Sequencing was performed on tumor-infiltrating memory CD4+ T cells sorted from the breast tumor. Noted subset: memory CD4+ T cells, CD4+CD45RO+CD25-. This chain uses TRBV7-2 with TRBJ2-5, with D perhaps matching TRBD1 (5 bases). The CDR3 DNA sequence: TGTGCCAGCAGCTCCTTCGCGCCAGGGCAGTACTTC. This encodes CASSSFAPGQYF.